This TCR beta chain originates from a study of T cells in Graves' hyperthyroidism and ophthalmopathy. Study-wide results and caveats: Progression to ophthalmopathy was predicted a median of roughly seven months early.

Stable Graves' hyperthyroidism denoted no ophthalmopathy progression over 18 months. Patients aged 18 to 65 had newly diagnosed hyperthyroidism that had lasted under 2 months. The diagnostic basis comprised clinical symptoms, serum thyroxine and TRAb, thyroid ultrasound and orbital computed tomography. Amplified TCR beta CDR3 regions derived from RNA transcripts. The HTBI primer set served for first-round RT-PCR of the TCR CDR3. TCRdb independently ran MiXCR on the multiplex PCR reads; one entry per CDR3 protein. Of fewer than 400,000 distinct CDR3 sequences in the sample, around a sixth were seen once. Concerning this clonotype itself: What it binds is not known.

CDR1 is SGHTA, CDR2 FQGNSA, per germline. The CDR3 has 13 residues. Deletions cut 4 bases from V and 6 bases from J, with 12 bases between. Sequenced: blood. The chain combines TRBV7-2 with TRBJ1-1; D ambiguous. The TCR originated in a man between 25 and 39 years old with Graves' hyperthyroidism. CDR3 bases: TGTGCCAGCAGCTACAGTCGCCTAGCTGAAGCTTTCTTT. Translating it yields CASSYSRLAEAFF.